This entry concerns a single T cell receptor (beta chain). No cognate antigen has been identified for it. No base quality information exists; no much larger clone differs at one position. This specimen comes from a study of blood T cell repertoires in COVID-19 (dated by TCRdb to the early 2020s). Concerning the study at large: Samples covering the acute and convalescent phases of COVID-19 were provided by collaborators in the United States, Italy and Spain. The prospective study material was composed of cDNA or gDNA derived from T cells, B-cell-depleted T cells, or PBMCs. The dataset comprised deeply sampled blood TCRbeta repertoires from subjects exposed to, actively infected with, or recovered from COVID-19. The repertoires were released in a freely available public database meant as a resource for research on the immune response to SARS-CoV-2. Samples were obtained from the ongoing ImmuneRACE study (first 160 participants) and from some 1,200 subjects provided by 6 global collaborators. The sample metadata nearly always contained a de-identified subject ID, COVID-19 status, age in years and sex. Where available, HLA class I and class II types were taken from metadata supplied by the sample provider and were not determined by assay-based typing.

The immunoSEQ Assay, a bias-controlled multiplex PCR, was used to amplify TCRbeta CDR3 regions from genomic DNA. The authors' analysis ran thus. The number of nucleated cells in each sample was estimated by amplification of reference gene primers within the assay. Sequence reads were collapsed and filtered to measure the absolute abundance of every unique TCRbeta CDR3 rearrangement. For each sample, productive Simpson clonality was calculated as the square root of Simpson's diversity index over productive rearrangements. Drawn from immuneACCESS, this table holds only the in-frame rearrangements with V and J called that TCRdb kept. Clones are partly lost; checked studies trace under half to an unresolved V gene and leave the rest unexplained. Clone size and V and J calls were adopted from that table, with D and trimming inferred from the DNA. The sample yields about 97,000 clones; 87% were counted once. The ten largest clones capture 15% to 17% of the sample.

Overall study results and their limits: The quantity of clinical and demographic metadata differed by source and by participant and was supplied without curation.

Collaborating institutions collected whole blood in K2EDTA tubes following their own protocols. For TCRbeta analysis, collaborators shipped samples as frozen whole blood, isolated PBMCs, or DNA extracted from either of those sample types. Reading from cysteine to phenylalanine, the CDR3 counts 15 amino acids. The retained sequence is limited to the CDR3, 45 bases, with the frame set at the first base. Cut back by 0 bases and 2 bases, the V and J ends lie 11 bases apart. From a lookup of the germline V gene (reference sequence), CDR1 and CDR2 are LNHNV and YYDKDF. This chain is built from TRBV15 and TRBJ2-7; the D gene lacks a confident call. The sequenced sample consisted of peripheral blood. The receptor was isolated from a human donor in a cohort sampled during active COVID-19. The DNA sequence is given as TGTGCCACCAGCAGAGATCGGAGAAATACCTACGAGCAGTACTTC. Its protein is CATSRDRRNTYEQYF. This CDR3, with the reference TRBV15 and TRBJ2-7 proteins standing in past its ends, gives the full variable domain DAMVIQNPRYQVTQFGKPVTLSCSQTLNHNVMYWYQQKSSQAPKLLFHYYDKDFNNEADTPDNFQSRRPNTSFCFLDIRSPGLGDTAMYLCATSRDRRNTYEQYFGPGTRLTVT.